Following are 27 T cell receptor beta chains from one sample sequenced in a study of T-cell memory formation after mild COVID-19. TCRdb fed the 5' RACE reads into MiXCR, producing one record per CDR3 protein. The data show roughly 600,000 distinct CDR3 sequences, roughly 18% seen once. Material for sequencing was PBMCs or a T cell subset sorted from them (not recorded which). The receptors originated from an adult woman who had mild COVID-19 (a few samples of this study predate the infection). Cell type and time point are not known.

The CDR3 is CASSLARGGNQPQHF. CDR3 DNA: TGTGCCAGCAGCTTGGCAAGGGGGGGCAATCAGCCCCAGCATTTT. This chain uses TRBV5-5 with TRBJ1-5, with D tentatively TRBD1 (6 bases). Per germline, CDR1 SGHKS and CDR2 YYEKEE (reference sequence). The CDR3 loop spans 15 amino acids. V shed 0 bases and J shed 2 bases, with 9 bases lying between them. The full variable domain, its missing parts supplied by reference TRBV5-5 and TRBJ1-5, is DAGVTQSPTHLIKTRGQQVTLRCSPISGHKSVSWYQQVLGQGPQFIFQYYEKEERGRGNFPDRFSARQFPNYSSELNVNALLLGDSALYLCASSLARGGNQPQHFGDGTRLSIL.

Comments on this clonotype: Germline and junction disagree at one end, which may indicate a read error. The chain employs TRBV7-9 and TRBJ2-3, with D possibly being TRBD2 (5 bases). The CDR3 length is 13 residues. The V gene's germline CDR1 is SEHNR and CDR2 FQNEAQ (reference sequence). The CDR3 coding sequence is TGTGCCAACAGCCCCGGGGTCGAAGATACGCAGTATTTT. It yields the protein CANSPGVEDTQYF.

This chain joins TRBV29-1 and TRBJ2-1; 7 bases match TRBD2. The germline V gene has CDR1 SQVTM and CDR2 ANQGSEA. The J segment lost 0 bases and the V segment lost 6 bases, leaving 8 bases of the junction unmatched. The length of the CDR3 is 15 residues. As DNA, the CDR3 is TGCAGCGTCGGATCAGGGAGGGACTCCTACAATGAGCAGTTCTTC. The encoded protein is CSVGSGRDSYNEQFF.

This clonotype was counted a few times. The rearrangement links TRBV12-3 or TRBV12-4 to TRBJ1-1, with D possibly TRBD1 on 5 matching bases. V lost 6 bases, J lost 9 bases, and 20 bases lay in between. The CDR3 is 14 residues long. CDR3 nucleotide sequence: TGTGCCAGCAGGCCTCATAAACCCGACAGTAAAGCTTTCTTT. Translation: CASRPHKPDSKAFF.

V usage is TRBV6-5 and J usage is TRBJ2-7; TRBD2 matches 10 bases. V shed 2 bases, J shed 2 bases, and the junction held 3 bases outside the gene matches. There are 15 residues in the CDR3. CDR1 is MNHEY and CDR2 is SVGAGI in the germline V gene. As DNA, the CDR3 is TGTGCCAGCAGTTACGGGCTAGCGGGGGCCTACGAGCAGTACTTC. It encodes CASSYGLAGAYEQYF.

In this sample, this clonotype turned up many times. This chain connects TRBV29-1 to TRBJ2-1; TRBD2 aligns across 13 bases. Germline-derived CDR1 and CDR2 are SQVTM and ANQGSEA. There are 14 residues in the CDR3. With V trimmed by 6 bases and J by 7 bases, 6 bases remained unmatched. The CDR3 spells CSVRLAGGGNEQFF. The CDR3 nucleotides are TGCAGCGTAAGACTAGCGGGAGGAGGGAATGAGCAGTTCTTC.

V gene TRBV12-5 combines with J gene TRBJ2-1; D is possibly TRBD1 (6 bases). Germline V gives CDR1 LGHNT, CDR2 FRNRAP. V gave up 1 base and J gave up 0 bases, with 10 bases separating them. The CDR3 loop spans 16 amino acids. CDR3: CASGLAQGSSYNEQFF. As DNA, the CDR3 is TGTGCTAGTGGTTTGGCCCAGGGGAGCTCCTACAATGAGCAGTTCTTC.

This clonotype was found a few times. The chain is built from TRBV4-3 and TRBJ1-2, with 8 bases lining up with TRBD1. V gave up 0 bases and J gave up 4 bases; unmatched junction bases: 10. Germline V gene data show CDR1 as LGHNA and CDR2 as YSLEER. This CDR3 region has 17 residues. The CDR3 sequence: CASSQDLDRAPVYGYTF. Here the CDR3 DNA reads TGCGCCAGCAGCCAAGATTTGGACAGGGCCCCAGTCTATGGCTACACCTTC.

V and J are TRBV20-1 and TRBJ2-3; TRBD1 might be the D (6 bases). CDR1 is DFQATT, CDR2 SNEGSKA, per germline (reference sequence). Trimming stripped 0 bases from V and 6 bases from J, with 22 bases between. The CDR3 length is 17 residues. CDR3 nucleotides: TGCAGTGCTAGAGATCTTTTCAGGACAGCATTCATGGATACGCAGTATTTT. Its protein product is CSARDLFRTAFMDTQYF.

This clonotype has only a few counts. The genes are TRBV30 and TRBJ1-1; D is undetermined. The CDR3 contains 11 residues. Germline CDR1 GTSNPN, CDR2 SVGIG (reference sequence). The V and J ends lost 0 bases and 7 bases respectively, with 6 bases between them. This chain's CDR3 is CAWSVLSEAFF. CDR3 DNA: TGTGCCTGGAGTGTGTTGAGTGAAGCTTTCTTT.

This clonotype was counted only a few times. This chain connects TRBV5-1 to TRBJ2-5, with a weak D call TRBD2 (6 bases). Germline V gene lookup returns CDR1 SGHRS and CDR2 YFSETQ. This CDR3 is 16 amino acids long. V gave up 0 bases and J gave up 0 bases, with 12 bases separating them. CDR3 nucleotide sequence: TGCGCCAGCAGCTTGGGAGCCGGGGGACACCAAGAGACCCAGTACTTC. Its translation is CASSLGAGGHQETQYF.

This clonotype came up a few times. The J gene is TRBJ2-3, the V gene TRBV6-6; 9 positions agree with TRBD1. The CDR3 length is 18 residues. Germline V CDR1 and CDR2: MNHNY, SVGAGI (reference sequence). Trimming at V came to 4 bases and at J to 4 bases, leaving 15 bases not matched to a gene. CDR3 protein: CASSFGTGYGVKADTQYF. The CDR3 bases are TGTGCCAGCAGTTTCGGGACAGGGTATGGGGTTAAGGCAGATACGCAGTATTTT.

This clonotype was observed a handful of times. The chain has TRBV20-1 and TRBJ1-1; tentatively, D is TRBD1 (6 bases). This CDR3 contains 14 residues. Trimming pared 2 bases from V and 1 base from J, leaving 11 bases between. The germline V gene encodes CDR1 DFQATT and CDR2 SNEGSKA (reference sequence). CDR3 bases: TGCAGTGCTAGAAGGGGGATATCGAACACTGAAGCTTTCTTT. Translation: CSARRGISNTEAFF.

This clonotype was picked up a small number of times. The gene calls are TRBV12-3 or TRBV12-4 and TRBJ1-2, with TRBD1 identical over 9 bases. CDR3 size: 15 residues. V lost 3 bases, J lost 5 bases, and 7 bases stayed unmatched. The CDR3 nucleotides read TGTGCCAGCAGTTTCGCCGGGACAGGGACTTATGGCTACACCTTC. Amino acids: CASSFAGTGTYGYTF.

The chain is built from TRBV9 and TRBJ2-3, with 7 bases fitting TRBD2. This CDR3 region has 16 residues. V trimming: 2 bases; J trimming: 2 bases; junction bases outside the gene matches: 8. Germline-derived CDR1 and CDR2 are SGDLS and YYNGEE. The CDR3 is CASSVAAGEYTDTQYF. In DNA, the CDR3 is TGTGCCAGCAGCGTGGCGGCGGGGGAGTACACAGATACGCAGTATTTT.

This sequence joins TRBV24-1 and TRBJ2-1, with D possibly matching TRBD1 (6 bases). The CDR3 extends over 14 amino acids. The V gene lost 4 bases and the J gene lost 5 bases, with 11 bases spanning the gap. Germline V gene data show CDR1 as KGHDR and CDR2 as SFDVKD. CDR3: CATSDQAGDNEQFF. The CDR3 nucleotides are TGTGCCACCAGTGACCAGGCAGGGGACAATGAGCAGTTCTTC.

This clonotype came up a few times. The CDR3 coding sequence is TGTGCCATCAGTGAGTCGTGGGGAAATGAGCAGTTCTTC. It codes for CAISESWGNEQFF. This rearrangement joins TRBV10-3 to TRBJ2-1; no reliable D call. The CDR3 sequence is 13 residues long. Trimming cost V 0 bases and J 7 bases, with 7 bases left between them. Per germline, CDR1 ENHRY and CDR2 SYGVKD.

CDR3 residues: CASSYDRVLSHTDTQYF. In DNA form, the CDR3 reads TGTGCCAGCAGTTACGATAGGGTCCTATCCCACACAGATACGCAGTATTTT. The rearrangement uses TRBV27 and TRBJ2-3, with D unresolved. The V end lost 4 bases, the J end lost 2 bases, and 19 bases lay between the germline ends. Per the germline V gene, CDR1 is MNHEY and CDR2 is SMNVEV (reference sequence). This CDR3 is 17 amino acids long.

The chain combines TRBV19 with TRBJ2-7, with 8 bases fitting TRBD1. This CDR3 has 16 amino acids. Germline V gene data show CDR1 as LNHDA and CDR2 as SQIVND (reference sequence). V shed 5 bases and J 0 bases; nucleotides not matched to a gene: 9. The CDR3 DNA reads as TGTGCCAGTAGTCGCTCGGGACAGGTGAGCTCCTACGAGCAGTACTTC. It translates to CASSRSGQVSSYEQYF.

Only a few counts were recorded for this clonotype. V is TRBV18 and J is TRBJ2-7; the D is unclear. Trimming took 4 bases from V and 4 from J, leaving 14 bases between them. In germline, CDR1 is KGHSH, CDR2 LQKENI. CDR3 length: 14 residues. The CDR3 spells CASSQASDGYEQYF. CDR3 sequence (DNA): TGTGCCAGCTCACAGGCATCGGACGGGTACGAGCAGTACTTC.

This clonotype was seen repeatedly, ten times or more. The DNA of the CDR3 is TGTGCCAGCAGCCCAGGTGGTTCTGGAAACACCATATATTTT. It translates to CASSPGGSGNTIYF. The V call is TRBV9, the J call TRBJ1-3, with D unclear. The CDR3 consists of 14 residues. V lost 4 bases and J 1 base, leaving 9 bases between the germline ends. Germline V gene lookup returns CDR1 SGDLS and CDR2 YYNGEE.

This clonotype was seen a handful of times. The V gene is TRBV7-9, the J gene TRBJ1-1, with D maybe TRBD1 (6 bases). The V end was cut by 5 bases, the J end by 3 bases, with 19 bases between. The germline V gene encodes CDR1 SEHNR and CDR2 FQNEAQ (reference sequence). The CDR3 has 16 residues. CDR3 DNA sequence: TGTGCCAGCAGCCTCGCGACGGGGGCGACGGACACTGAAGCTTTCTTT. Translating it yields CASSLATGATDTEAFF.

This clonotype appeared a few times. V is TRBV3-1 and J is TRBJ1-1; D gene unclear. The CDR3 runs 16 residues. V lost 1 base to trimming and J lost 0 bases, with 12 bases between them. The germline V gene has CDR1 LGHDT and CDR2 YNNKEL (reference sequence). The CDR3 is CASSQAEGEVNTEAFF. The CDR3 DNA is TGTGCCAGCAGCCAAGCTGAGGGCGAGGTGAACACTGAAGCTTTCTTT.

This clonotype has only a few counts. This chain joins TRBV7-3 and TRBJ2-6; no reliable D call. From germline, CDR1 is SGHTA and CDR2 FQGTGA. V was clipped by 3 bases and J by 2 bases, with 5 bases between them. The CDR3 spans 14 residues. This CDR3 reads CASSFTTGANVLTF. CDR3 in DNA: TGTGCCAGCAGCTTTACTACTGGGGCCAACGTCCTGACTTTC.

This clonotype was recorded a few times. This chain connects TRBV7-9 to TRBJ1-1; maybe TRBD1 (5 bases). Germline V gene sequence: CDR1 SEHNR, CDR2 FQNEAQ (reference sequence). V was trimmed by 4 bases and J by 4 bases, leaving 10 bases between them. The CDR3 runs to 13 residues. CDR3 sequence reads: CASSSAGFTEAFF. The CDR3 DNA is TGTGCCAGCAGCTCCGCAGGGTTCACTGAAGCTTTCTTT.

The CDR3, as DNA: TGTGCCAGCAGCCGGGACAGGGAGGGTTACGAGCAGTACTTC. Amino acids: CASSRDREGYEQYF. The chain employs TRBV7-9 and TRBJ2-7; TRBD1 matches 9 bases. The CDR3 totals 14 residues. The germline CDR1 and CDR2 sequences are SEHNR and FQNEAQ (reference sequence). The V and J ends lost 5 bases and 4 bases, in that order; junction bases with no gene match: 6.

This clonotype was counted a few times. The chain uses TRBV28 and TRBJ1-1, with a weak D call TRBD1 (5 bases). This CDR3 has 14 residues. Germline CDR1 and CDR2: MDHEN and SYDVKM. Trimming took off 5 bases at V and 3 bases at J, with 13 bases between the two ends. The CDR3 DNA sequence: TGTGCCAGCAGTCCCTTCTCGGGGGACACTGAAGCTTTCTTT. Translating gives CASSPFSGDTEAFF.